The clone carrying this T cell receptor beta chain was counted a single time. The germline V gene has CDR1 MNHEY and CDR2 SMNVEV (reference sequence). Trimming took 6 bases from V and 1 from J; bases not matched to a gene: 6. The CDR3 spans 14 residues. These data originate in a study of blood T cell repertoires in COVID-19. Sequencing used immunoSEQ multiplex PCR; TCRdb keeps in-frame clones, though not all of them. The table shows approximately 290,000 clones, with roughly 91% occurring only once. Source material: peripheral blood. This sequence joins TRBV27 and TRBJ2-7, with 7 nucleotides matching TRBD1. This TCR derives from a young man with acute or convalescent COVID-19. DNA for the CDR3: TGTGCCAGCAGCGCACTGGACAGGTCCTACGAGCAGTACTTC. Protein product: CASSALDRSYEQYF.